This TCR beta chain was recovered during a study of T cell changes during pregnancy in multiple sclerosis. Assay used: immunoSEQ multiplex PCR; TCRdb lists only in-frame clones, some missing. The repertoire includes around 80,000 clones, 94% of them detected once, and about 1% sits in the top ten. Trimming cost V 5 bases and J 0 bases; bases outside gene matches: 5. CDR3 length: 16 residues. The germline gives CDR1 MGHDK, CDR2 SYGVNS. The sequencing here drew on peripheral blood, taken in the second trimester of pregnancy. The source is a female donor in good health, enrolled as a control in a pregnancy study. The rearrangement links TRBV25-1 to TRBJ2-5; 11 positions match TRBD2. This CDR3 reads CASSPSGRTDQETQYF. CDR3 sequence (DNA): TGTGCCAGCAGTCCTAGCGGGAGGACAGACCAAGAGACCCAGTACTTC.